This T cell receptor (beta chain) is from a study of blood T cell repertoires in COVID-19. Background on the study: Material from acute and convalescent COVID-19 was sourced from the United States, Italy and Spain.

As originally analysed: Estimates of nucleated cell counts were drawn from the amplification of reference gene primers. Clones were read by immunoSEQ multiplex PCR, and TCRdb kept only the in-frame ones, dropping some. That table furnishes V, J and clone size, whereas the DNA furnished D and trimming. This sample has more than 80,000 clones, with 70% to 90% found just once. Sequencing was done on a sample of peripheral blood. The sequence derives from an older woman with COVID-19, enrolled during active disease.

The CDR3 region is CASSAPGQGNTEAFF. DNA for the CDR3: TGTGCCAGCAGTGCCCCGGGACAGGGAAACACTGAAGCTTTCTTT. This chain connects TRBV6-2 or TRBV6-3 to TRBJ1-1; 9 bases line up with TRBD1. This CDR3 contains 15 residues. Germline V gene sequence: CDR1 MNHEY, CDR2 SVGEGT. The trim removed 5 bases at V and 2 bases at J, leaving 6 bases unmatched.